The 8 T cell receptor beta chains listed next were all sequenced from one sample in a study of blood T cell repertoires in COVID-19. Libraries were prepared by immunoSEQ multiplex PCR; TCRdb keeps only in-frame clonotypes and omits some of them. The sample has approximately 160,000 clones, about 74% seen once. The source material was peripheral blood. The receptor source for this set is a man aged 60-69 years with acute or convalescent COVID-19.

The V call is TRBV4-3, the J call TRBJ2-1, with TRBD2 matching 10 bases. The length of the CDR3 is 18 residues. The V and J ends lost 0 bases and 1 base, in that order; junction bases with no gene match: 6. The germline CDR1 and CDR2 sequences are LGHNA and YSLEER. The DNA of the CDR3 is TGCGCCAGCAGCCAAGATGTAGCGGGGGGTGTGTCCTACAATGAGCAGTTCTTC. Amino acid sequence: CASSQDVAGGVSYNEQFF.

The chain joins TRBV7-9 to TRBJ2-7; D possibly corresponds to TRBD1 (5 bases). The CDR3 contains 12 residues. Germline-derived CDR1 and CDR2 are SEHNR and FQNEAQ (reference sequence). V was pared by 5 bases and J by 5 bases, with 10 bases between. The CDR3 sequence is CASSISRDEQYF. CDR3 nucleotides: TGTGCCAGCAGCATCTCCAGGGACGAGCAGTACTTC.

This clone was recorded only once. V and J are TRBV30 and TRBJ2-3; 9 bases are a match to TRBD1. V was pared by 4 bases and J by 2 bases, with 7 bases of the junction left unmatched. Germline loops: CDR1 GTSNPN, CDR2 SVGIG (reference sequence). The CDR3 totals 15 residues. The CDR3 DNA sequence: TGTGCCTGGACTGCGACAGGGGGTTTCACAGATACGCAGTATTTT. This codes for CAWTATGGFTDTQYF.

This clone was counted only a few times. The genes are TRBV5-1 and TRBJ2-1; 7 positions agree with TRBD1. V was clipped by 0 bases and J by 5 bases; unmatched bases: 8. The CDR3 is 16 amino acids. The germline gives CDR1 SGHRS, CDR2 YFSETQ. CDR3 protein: CASSLGQGGVDNEQFF. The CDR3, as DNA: TGCGCCAGCAGCTTGGGACAGGGCGGCGTGGACAATGAGCAGTTCTTC.

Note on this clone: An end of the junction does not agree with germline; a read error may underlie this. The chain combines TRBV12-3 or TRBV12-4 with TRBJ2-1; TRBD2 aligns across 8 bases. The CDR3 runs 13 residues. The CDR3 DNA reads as TGCCAATCCTCCCCGGGACTAGTCCATGAGCAGTTCTTC. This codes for CQSSPGLVHEQFF.

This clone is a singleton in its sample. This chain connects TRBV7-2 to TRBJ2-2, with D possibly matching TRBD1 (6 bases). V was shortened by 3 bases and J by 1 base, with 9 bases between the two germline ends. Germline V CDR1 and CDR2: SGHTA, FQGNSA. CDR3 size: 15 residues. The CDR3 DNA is TGTGCCAGCAGCTTGGGGACAAAGAACACCGGGGAGCTGTTTTTT. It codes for CASSLGTKNTGELFF.

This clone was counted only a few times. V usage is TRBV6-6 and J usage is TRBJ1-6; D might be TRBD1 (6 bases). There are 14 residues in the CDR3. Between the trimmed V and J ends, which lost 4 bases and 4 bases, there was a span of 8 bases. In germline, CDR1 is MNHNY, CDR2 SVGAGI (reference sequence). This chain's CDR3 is CASSWDTYNSPLHF. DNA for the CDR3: TGTGCCAGCAGTTGGGACACTTATAATTCACCCCTCCACTTT.

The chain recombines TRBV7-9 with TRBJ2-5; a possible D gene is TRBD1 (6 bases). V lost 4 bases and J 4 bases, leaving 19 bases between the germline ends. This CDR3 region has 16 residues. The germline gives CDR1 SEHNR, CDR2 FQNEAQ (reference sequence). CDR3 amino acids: CASSSPQGRFLETQYF. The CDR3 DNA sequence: TGTGCCAGCAGCTCCCCCCAGGGGCGCTTCTTAGAGACCCAGTACTTC.